Shown below are 8 T cell receptor beta chains from a single sample sequenced in a study of blood T cells in healthy people across ages. Sample-barcoded 5' priming and a J-beta primer mix drove a second PCR of about 7 to 11 cycles. TCRdb itself ran the 5' RACE reads through MiXCR, one entry per CDR3 protein. The sample shows 550,000 to 700,000 distinct CDR3 sequences, about 25% of them seen only once. Sequenced material: blood. The receptors were gathered from a woman aged 70-85 years in good health.

This clonotype was picked up a small number of times. The CDR3 DNA sequence: TGTGCCATCGTCCGGGGGACCCTCACAGATACGCAGTATTTT. As protein: CAIVRGTLTDTQYF. The J gene is TRBJ2-3, the V gene TRBV6-1; possible D gene TRBD2, 6 bases. The CDR3 has 14 amino acids. The ends were cut back, 10 bases at V and 2 bases at J, with 16 bases in the middle. Germline lookup yields CDR1 MNHNS and CDR2 SASEGT.

A few counts support this clonotype. V and J are TRBV2 and TRBJ1-6; D remains ambiguous. Trimming shortened V by 4 bases and J by 14 bases, and 18 bases separated the two germline ends. The germline gives CDR1 SNHLY, CDR2 FYNNEI. There are 14 residues in the CDR3. Written as DNA, the CDR3 is TGTGCCAGCAGTGTACGGTTCGACTTGTCATCCCTCCACTTT. Protein product: CASSVRFDLSSLHF.

This clonotype was counted only a few times. V is TRBV4-1 and J is TRBJ2-5, with unresolved D. The CDR3 covers 15 residues. V gave up 0 bases and J gave up 0 bases, with 8 bases separating them. From germline, CDR1 is MGHRA and CDR2 YSYEKL. Written as DNA, the CDR3 is TGCGCCAGCAGCCAAGATGCCAGGTACCAAGAGACCCAGTACTTC. Translation: CASSQDARYQETQYF.

The V and J genes are TRBV15 and TRBJ2-5, with D uncertain. TRBJ2-7 explains the end of the DNA better; the J call may be wrong. This CDR3 is 14 amino acids long. Germline assignment: CDR1 LNHNV and CDR2 YYDKDF (reference sequence). In nucleotides, the CDR3 is TGTGCCACCAGCATAATGAGTCCACCCTACGAGCAGTACTTC. Translated: CATSIMSPPYEQYF.

A few counts support this clonotype. This sequence joins TRBV6-2 or TRBV6-3 and TRBJ1-5; 9 bases align to TRBD1. Per the germline V gene, CDR1 is MNHEY and CDR2 is SVGEGT. Unmatched junction bases numbered 8, after V lost 6 bases and J lost 5 bases. There are 15 residues in the CDR3. The CDR3 DNA reads as TGTGCCAGCAGAAACCCGGGACAGGGATATCAGCCCCAGCATTTT. Its translation is CASRNPGQGYQPQHF.

The chain combines TRBV10-3 with TRBJ2-5, with 10 bases lining up with TRBD1. Trimming cost V 6 bases and J 3 bases; bases outside gene matches: 4. The CDR3 length is 14 residues. CDR1 is ENHRY and CDR2 is SYGVKD in the germline V gene. The CDR3 sequence is CAIRTGTGEETQYF. In DNA, the CDR3 is TGTGCCATCAGGACCGGGACAGGGGAAGAGACCCAGTACTTC.

This clonotype has just a few counts. The rearrangement links TRBV2 to TRBJ2-5; 11 nucleotides align to TRBD2. Germline trimming cut 3 bases from V and 5 bases from J; bases unmatched to any gene: 11. The length of the CDR3 is 17 residues. Per germline, CDR1 SNHLY and CDR2 FYNNEI. DNA for the CDR3: TGTGCCAGCAGTGAGGAACTAGCGGGGGCGGGTATTGAGACCCAGTACTTC. As protein: CASSEELAGAGIETQYF.

This clonotype was counted a few times. The chain is built from TRBV18 and TRBJ2-1, with no clear D. The CDR3 runs 14 residues. Germline CDR1 reads KGHSH; CDR2 reads LQKENI. Trimming shortened V by 2 bases and J by 2 bases, and 7 bases separated the two germline ends. The CDR3 sequence: CASSPAQAYNEQFF. CDR3 bases: TGTGCCAGCTCACCAGCGCAGGCCTACAATGAGCAGTTCTTC.